This note documents a single TCR beta chain sequence. Antigen: not known. A clone one base away is much larger, so this may be a read error. The entry originates in a study of T cell repertoires in cytomegalovirus infection. TCRdb used MiXCR to reprocess the reads, holding one entry per CDR3 protein. Of about 890,000 distinct CDR3 sequences listed, roughly 31% are singletons. This CDR3 region has 14 residues. J is TRBJ1-2 and V is TRBV12-3 or TRBV12-4; D gene unclear. The material was cultured CD8+ T cells from PBMCs, obtained from culture after CMV antigen stimulation. This sequence originates from a human donor in good health (CMV status not recorded). Some clones in this sample may be carry-over from other donors' samples. CDR3 sequence reads: CASSLTQSLYGYIF. The CDR3 DNA is TGTGCCAGCAGTTTAACGCAGTCCCTTTATGGCTACATCTTC.